Below, 20 T cell receptor beta chains from the same sample are listed, as sequenced in a study of CD8 T cells in Susac syndrome. It was with random hexamers that about 0.45 to 1 ug RNA was reverse transcribed. MiXCR was run by TCRdb on the immunoSEQ multiplex PCR reads, yielding one entry per CDR3 protein. The sample includes approximately 300,000 distinct CDR3 sequences, 89% of them seen just once. The sequenced sample consisted of CD8+ T cells from PBMCs. These receptors came from a human donor with multiple sclerosis.

The CDR3 nucleotides read TGTGCCAGCAGACTCGTACCGGGACAGGGGAACTATGGCTACACCTTC. Translating it yields CASRLVPGQGNYGYTF. This chain connects TRBV6-5 to TRBJ1-2, with TRBD1 matching 10 bases. CDR3 size: 16 residues. V lost 6 bases, J lost 2 bases, and 9 bases stayed unmatched. CDR1 and CDR2 from the germline V gene are MNHEY and SVGAGI.

V is TRBV5-1 and J is TRBJ1-2; D remains unclear. The CDR3 covers 14 residues. Per the germline V gene, CDR1 is SGHRS and CDR2 is YFSETQ. V was clipped by 0 bases and J by 1 base, with 7 bases between them. The CDR3 protein is CASSLEGDNYGYTF. Here the CDR3 DNA reads TGCGCCAGCAGCTTGGAAGGCGATAACTATGGCTACACCTTC.

This chain joins TRBV7-3 and TRBJ2-1, with 9 bases matching TRBD2. V lost 6 bases, J lost 7 bases, and 7 bases stayed unmatched. CDR3 length equals 14 residues. Germline-derived CDR1 and CDR2 are SGHTA and FQGTGA. CDR3 nucleotides: TGTGCCAGCAGTTACTTGGGACTAGCTAATGAGCAGTTCTTC. This codes for CASSYLGLANEQFF.

The chain is built from TRBV9 and TRBJ1-2, with D uncertain. The CDR3 has 13 residues. The germline V gene has CDR1 SGDLS and CDR2 YYNGEE. The germline V and J ends were trimmed by 0 bases and 7 bases, with 10 bases remaining between them. The DNA for the CDR3 is TGTGCCAGCAGCGTAGTCGTCGGCACTGGCTACACCTTC. It yields the protein CASSVVVGTGYTF.

The chain uses TRBV7-9 and TRBJ2-1; D gene uncertain. Germline values: CDR1 SEHNR, CDR2 FQNEAQ (reference sequence). This CDR3 is 12 amino acids long. Trimming left V 5 bases short and J 5 bases short, with 7 bases between. The CDR3 sequence is CASSHPHNEQFF. As DNA, the CDR3 is TGTGCCAGCAGCCATCCCCACAATGAGCAGTTCTTC.

The chain joins TRBV20-1 to TRBJ1-2; 7 bases are a match to TRBD1. Per germline, CDR1 DFQATT and CDR2 SNEGSKA (reference sequence). Trimming cost V 0 bases and J 4 bases; bases outside gene matches: 8. The CDR3 consists of 15 residues. In nucleotides, the CDR3 is TGCAGTGCTAGAGATTCTTTGGCAGGGGGCTATGGCTACACCTTC. Amino acids: CSARDSLAGGYGYTF.

A note on this clonotype: Being one base from a much bigger clone, this may be a read error. The gene calls are TRBV5-8 and TRBJ2-7; D is unclear. Per the germline V gene, CDR1 is SGHTS and CDR2 is YDEGEE. V lost 4 bases to trimming and J lost 2 bases, with 1 base between them. The CDR3 is 10 residues long. The CDR3 sequence is CASSPYEQYF. CDR3 in DNA: TGTGCCAGCAGCCCCTACGAGCAGTACTTC.

V and J are TRBV20-1 and TRBJ2-1; no definite D call. The CDR3 runs to 12 residues. V dropped 3 bases and J dropped 7 bases, with 10 bases sitting between them. Germline assignment: CDR1 DFQATT and CDR2 SNEGSKA (reference sequence). The DNA of the CDR3 is TGCAGTGCTAGGAGGAAGGAGAATGAGCAGTTCTTC. It yields the protein CSARRKENEQFF.

V usage is TRBV7-9 and J usage is TRBJ2-2; D possibly corresponds to TRBD2 (5 bases). This CDR3 spans 17 amino acids. Germline CDR1 SEHNR, CDR2 FQNEAQ (reference sequence). V was pared by 2 bases and J by 3 bases, with 16 bases between. CDR3 protein: CASSLRVQEVDTGELFF. The CDR3 nucleotides are TGTGCCAGCAGCTTAAGGGTCCAGGAGGTTGACACCGGGGAGCTGTTTTTT.

The chain links TRBV19 to TRBJ1-5; D unresolved. Trimming removed 3 bases from V and 6 bases from J, with 9 bases in between. This CDR3 is 13 amino acids long. Germline assignment: CDR1 LNHDA and CDR2 SQIVND (reference sequence). Here the CDR3 DNA reads TGTGCCAGTAGTATCCTAAACAGTCAGCCCCAGCATTTT. This sequence encodes CASSILNSQPQHF.

V gene TRBV7-2 combines with J gene TRBJ2-2; D remains unclear. The germline gives CDR1 SGHTA, CDR2 FQGNSA. The length of the CDR3 is 12 residues. V lost 8 bases, J lost 2 bases, and 6 bases lay in between. CDR3 in DNA: TGTGCCAGCCCGGACAACACCGGGGAGCTGTTTTTT. Translated: CASPDNTGELFF.

J is TRBJ2-7 and V is TRBV12-3 or TRBV12-4; D possibly corresponds to TRBD1 (5 bases). V was cut by 1 base and J by 6 bases, with 10 bases left in between. CDR3 size: 13 residues. The CDR3, as DNA: TGTGCCAGCAGTTTAGGACCAGGGATCGAGCAGTACTTC. Translation gives CASSLGPGIEQYF.

This clonotype was detected a few times. Sequence at one end of the junction differs from germline and may be a read error. The chain joins TRBV28 to TRBJ2-3, with 8 bases matching TRBD2. Germline lookup yields CDR1 MDHEN and CDR2 SYDVKM. The CDR3 loop spans 15 amino acids. The CDR3: CASSFGLAGTDTQYF. DNA for the CDR3: TGTGCCAGCAGTTTTGGGTTAGCGGGAACAGACACGCAGTATTTT.

This chain links TRBV9 with TRBJ2-7; D may correspond to TRBD1 or TRBD2 (5 bases each). Per the germline V gene, CDR1 is SGDLS and CDR2 is YYNGEE. Trimming stripped 2 bases from V and 5 bases from J, with 14 bases between. The CDR3 is 14 amino acids. The CDR3 reads CASSVEKGTDEQYF. CDR3 nucleotides: TGTGCCAGCAGCGTGGAGAAGGGGACGGACGAGCAGTACTTC.

This clonotype was detected once. V is TRBV28 and J is TRBJ2-1, with 7 bases identical to TRBD1. Germline V CDR1 and CDR2: MDHEN, SYDVKM. The CDR3 totals 14 residues. Trimming took 5 bases from V and 6 from J; bases not matched to a gene: 7. The CDR3 DNA follows: TGTGCCAGCAGTCCAGACCGACAGGGCAATGAGCAGTTCTTC. Translating it yields CASSPDRQGNEQFF.

Here the CDR3 DNA reads TGCAGTGCTAGACCCCAGGGGGCCTACGAGCAGTACTTC. Translation: CSARPQGAYEQYF. This chain links TRBV20-1 with TRBJ2-7, with 7 bases that match TRBD1. The germline V gene encodes CDR1 DFQATT and CDR2 SNEGSKA (reference sequence). V gave up 2 bases and J gave up 2 bases; unmatched junction bases: 3. The CDR3 sequence is 13 residues long.

The chain carries TRBV7-9 and TRBJ2-7; no clear D. This CDR3 contains 14 residues. V was trimmed by 4 bases and J by 5 bases, leaving 15 bases between them. The V gene's germline CDR1 is SEHNR and CDR2 FQNEAQ (reference sequence). CDR3 nucleotide sequence: TGTGCCAGCAGCTCGGTCGGTAAGTCGGACGAGCAGTACTTC. Translating it yields CASSSVGKSDEQYF.

The genes are TRBV9 and TRBJ2-7, with D possibly being TRBD1 (6 bases). Germline lookup yields CDR1 SGDLS and CDR2 YYNGEE. The CDR3 totals 16 residues. Trimming left V 4 bases short and J 0 bases short, with 17 bases between. CDR3 region: CASSTSTGPHSYEQYF. The CDR3 bases are TGTGCCAGCAGCACCTCGACAGGACCCCACTCCTACGAGCAGTACTTC.

The chain is built from TRBV11-2 and TRBJ1-5; 9 bases line up with TRBD1. Germline V CDR1 and CDR2: SGHAT, FQNNGV. V lost 4 bases and J lost 2; bases outside the gene matches: 6. The CDR3 runs 16 residues. The CDR3 loop is CASSYWDREGNQPQHF. CDR3 nucleotide sequence: TGTGCCAGCAGCTACTGGGACAGGGAGGGCAATCAGCCCCAGCATTTT.

The chain carries TRBV7-9 and TRBJ2-5; 8 nucleotides match TRBD2. Germline CDR1 is SEHNR and CDR2 is FQNEAQ (reference sequence). CDR3 length: 13 amino acids. Unmatched junction bases numbered 1, after V lost 3 bases and J lost 4 bases. CDR3 loop: CASSFGRAETQYF. The CDR3 region has the DNA TGTGCCAGCAGCTTCGGGAGGGCAGAGACCCAGTACTTC.